This T cell receptor beta chain was sequenced during a study of blood T cell repertoires in COVID-19. Turning to the study itself: Both acute and convalescent COVID-19 samples were obtained from the United States, Italy and Spain. The cDNA or gDNA used as material had been derived from T cells, B-cell-depleted T cells, or PBMCs.

The authors' processing: Nucleated cell counts were estimated from reference gene primer amplification. Measured with immunoSEQ multiplex PCR; TCRdb has only the in-frame clones, and not every one. V and J calls and clone size are given by that table; D and trimming were obtained from the DNA. This table has some 150,000 clones, approximately 85% appearing once. V lost 3 bases to trimming and J lost 0 bases; unmatched junction nucleotides: 7. Germline V gene sequence: CDR1 KGHSH, CDR2 LQKENI. This CDR3 contains 16 residues. The TCR sequence derives from a human donor with acute or convalescent COVID-19. The donor label of this sample is uncertain. The source material was peripheral blood. This chain joins TRBV18 and TRBJ1-1; 7 bases map to TRBD1. The CDR3 protein is CASSPGTDTMNTEAFF. Here the CDR3 DNA reads TGTGCCAGCTCACCCGGGACAGACACAATGAACACTGAAGCTTTCTTT. Together with reference TRBV18 and TRBJ1-1, the CDR3 gives the full variable domain: NAGVMQNPRHLVRRRGQEARLRCSPMKGHSHVYWYRQLPEEGLKFMVYLQKENIIDESGMPKERFSAEFPKEGPSILRIQQVVRGDSAAYFCASSPGTDTMNTEAFFGQGTRLTVV.